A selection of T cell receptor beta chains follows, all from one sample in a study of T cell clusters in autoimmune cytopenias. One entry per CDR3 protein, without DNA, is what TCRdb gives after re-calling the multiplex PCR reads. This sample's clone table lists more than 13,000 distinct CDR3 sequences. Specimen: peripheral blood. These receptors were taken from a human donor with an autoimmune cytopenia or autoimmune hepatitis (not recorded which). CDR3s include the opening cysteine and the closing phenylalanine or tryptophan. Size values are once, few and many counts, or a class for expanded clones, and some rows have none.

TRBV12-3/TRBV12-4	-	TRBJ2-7	CASSLAGTVPDEQYF
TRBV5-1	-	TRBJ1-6	CASSLSSYNSPLHF
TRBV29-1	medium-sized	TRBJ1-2	CSVEGGAGGYTF
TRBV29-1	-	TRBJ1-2	CSVNRDSFGGYTF
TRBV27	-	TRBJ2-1	CASKRGGDYNEQFF
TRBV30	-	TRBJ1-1	CAWSVRVGAEAFF
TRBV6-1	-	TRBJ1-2	CASNVGEQGYGYTF
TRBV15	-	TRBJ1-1	CATSRGTVLNTEAFF
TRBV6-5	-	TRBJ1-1	CASTGHGGNTEAFF
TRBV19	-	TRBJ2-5	CASSSGKETQYF
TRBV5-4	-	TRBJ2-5	CASSATSWETQYF
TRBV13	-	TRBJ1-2	CASSSRTGDGYTF
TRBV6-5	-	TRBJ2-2	CASSYLGGAQDTGELFF
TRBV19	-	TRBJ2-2	CASKRGEMTGELFF
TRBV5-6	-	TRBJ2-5	CASRLYHQETQYF
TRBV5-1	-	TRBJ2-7	CASSLDGHLLSEQYF
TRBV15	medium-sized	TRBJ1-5	CATSREGTGNQPQHF
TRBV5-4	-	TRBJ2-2	CASSLVAGELFF
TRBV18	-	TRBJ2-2	CATSLSNTGELFF
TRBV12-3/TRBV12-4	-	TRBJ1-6	CASSFSGAGSPLHF
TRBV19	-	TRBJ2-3	CASSRGTPKDTQYF
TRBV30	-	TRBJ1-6	CAWSVRQVGSYNSPLHF
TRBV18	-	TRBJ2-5	CASSPLLGETQYF
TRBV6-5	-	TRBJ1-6	CASTFGGGSPLHF
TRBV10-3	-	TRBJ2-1	CAISGGDSSYNEQFF
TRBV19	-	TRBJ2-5	CASSIREGRRETQYF
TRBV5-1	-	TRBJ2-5	CASSAGTGVAGAQYF
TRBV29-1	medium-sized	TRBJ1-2	CSVQEPLTQWGYTF
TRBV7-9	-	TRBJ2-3	CASSLAWGGGSSTDTQYF
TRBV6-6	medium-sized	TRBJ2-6	CASRSLGTELSGANVLTF
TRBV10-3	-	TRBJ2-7	CAISKGLEGYEQYF